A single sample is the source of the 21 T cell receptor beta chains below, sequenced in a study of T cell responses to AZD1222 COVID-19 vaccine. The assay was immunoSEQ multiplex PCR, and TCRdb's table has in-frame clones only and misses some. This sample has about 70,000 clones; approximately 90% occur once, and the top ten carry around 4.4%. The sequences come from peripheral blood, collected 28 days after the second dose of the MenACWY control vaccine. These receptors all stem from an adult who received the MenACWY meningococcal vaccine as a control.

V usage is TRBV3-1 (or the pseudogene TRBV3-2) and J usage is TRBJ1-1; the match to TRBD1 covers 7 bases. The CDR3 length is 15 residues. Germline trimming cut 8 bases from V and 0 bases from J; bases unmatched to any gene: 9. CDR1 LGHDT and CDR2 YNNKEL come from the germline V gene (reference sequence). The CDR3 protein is CASSRTGEMNTEAFF. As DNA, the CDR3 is TGTGCCAGCTCTAGGACAGGCGAAATGAACACTGAAGCTTTCTTT.

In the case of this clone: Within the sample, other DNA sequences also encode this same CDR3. The CDR3: CASRRTSGRYEQYF. The CDR3 DNA follows: TGTGCCAGCAGACGGACTAGCGGGAGGTACGAGCAGTACTTC. The chain combines TRBV28 with TRBJ2-7; 14 bases map to TRBD2. The CDR3 has 14 residues. Per the germline V gene, CDR1 is MDHEN and CDR2 is SYDVKM. With V trimmed by 6 bases and J by 4 bases, 2 bases remained unmatched.

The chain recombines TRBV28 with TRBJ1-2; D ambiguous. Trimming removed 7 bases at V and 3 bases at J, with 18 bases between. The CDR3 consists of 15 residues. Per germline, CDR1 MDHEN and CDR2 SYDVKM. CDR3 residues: CASTVGLGPYYGYTF. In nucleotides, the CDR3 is TGTGCCAGCACCGTCGGACTAGGGCCCTACTATGGCTACACCTTC.

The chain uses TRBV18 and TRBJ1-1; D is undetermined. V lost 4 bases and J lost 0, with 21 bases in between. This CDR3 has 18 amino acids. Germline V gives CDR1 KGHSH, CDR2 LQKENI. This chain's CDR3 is CASSRNHPPDSMNTEAFF. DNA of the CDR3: TGTGCCAGCTCACGGAACCACCCCCCAGACTCCATGAACACTGAAGCTTTCTTT.

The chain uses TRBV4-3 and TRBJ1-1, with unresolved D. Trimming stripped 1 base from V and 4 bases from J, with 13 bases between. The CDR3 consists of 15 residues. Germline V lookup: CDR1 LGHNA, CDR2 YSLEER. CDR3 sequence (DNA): TGCGCCAGCAGCCAAGGAAGCTCGGGGTCCACTGAAGCTTTCTTT. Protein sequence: CASSQGSSGSTEAFF.

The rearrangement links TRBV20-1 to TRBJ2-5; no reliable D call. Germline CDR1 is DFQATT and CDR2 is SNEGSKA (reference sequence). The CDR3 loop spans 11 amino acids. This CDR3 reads CTAEYQETQYF. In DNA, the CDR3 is TGCACCGCGGAGTACCAAGAGACCCAGTACTTC.

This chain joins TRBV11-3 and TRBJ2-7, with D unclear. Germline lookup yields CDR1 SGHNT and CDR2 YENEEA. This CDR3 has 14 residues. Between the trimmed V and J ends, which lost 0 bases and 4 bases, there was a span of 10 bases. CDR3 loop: CASSLDGRRYEQYF. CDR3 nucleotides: TGTGCCAGCAGCTTAGATGGCAGACGATACGAGCAGTACTTC.

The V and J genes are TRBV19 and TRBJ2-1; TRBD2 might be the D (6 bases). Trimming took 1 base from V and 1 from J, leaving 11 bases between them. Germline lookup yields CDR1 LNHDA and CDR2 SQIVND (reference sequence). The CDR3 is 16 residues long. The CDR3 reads CASSIGDFRSYNEQFF. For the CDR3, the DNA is TGTGCCAGTAGTATAGGGGACTTCCGTTCCTACAATGAGCAGTTCTTC.

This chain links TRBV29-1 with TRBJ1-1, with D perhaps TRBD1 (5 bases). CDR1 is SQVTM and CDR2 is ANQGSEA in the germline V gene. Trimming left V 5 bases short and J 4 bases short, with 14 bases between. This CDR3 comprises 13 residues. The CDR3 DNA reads TGCAGCGTTAGATCGGACACGGGCACTGAAGCTTTCTTT. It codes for CSVRSDTGTEAFF.

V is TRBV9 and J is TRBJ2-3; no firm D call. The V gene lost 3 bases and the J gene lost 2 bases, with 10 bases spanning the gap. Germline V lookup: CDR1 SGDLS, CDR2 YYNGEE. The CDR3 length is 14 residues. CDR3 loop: CASSESRVTDTQYF. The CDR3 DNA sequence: TGTGCCAGCAGCGAGTCTCGGGTCACAGATACGCAGTATTTT.

The CDR3 DNA reads TGTGCCAGCTCACCCCTCGGGACAGACACTGAAGCTTTCTTT. Translation: CASSPLGTDTEAFF. V and J are TRBV18 and TRBJ1-1; 7 bases line up with TRBD1. CDR3 size: 14 residues. The J segment lost 3 bases and the V segment lost 3 bases, leaving 4 bases of the junction unmatched. Germline V gene sequence: CDR1 KGHSH, CDR2 LQKENI.

DNA for the CDR3: TGCGCCAGCAGCCGAGAGGTTCGAAGCACAGATACGCAGTATTTT. Translation gives CASSREVRSTDTQYF. The chain carries TRBV4-1 and TRBJ2-3; D remains ambiguous. CDR1 is MGHRA and CDR2 is YSYEKL in the germline V gene. CDR3 length: 15 amino acids. With 4 bases removed from V and 0 bases from J, the gap between germline ends came to 11 bases.

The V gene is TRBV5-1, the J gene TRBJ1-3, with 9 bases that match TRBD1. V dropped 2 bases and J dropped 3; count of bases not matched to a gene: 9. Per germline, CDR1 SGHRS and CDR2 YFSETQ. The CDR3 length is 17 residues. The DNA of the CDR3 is TGCGCCAGCAGCTTCTCCGGGACAGGGAATGGTGGAAACACCATATATTTT. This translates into CASSFSGTGNGGNTIYF.

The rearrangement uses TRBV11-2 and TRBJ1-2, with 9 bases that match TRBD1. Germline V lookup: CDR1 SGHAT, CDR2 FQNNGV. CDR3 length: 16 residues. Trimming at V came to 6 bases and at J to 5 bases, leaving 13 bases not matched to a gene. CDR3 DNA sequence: TGTGCCAGCAGAAGCCTGGCCCGGACAGGGGTATATGGCTACACCTTC. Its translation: CASRSLARTGVYGYTF. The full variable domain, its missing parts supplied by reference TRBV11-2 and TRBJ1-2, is EAGVAQSPRYKIIEKRQSVAFWCNPISGHATLYWYQQILGQGPKLLIQFQNNGVVDDSQLPKDRFSAERLKGVDSTLKIQPAKLEDSAVYLCASRSLARTGVYGYTFGSGTRLTVV.

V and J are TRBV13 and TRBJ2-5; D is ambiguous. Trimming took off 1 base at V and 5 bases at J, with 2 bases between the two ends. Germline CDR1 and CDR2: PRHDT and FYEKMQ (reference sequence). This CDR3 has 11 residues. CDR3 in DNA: TGTGCCAGCAGCTTAGTTGAGACCCAGTACTTC. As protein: CASSLVETQYF.

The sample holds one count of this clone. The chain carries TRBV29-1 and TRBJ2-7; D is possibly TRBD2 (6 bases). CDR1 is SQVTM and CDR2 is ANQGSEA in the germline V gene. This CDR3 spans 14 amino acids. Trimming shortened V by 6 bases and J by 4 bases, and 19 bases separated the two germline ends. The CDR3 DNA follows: TGCAGCGTCCTAGGCGGGAATGGGGTTTACGAGCAGTACTTC. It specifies CSVLGGNGVYEQYF.

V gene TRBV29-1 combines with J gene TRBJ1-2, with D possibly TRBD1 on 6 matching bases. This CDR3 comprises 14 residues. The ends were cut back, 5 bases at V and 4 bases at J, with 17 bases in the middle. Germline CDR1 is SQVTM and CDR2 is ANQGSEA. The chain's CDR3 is CSVSGQLEVYGYTF. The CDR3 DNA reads TGCAGCGTTTCAGGACAGTTAGAAGTCTATGGCTACACCTTC.

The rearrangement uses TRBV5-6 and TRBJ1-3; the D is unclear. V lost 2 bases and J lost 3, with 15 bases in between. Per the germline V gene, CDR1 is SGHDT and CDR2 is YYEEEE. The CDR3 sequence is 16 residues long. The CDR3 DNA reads TGTGCCAGCAGCTTCTACCGGGCTTTAAGTGGAAACACCATATATTTT. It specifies CASSFYRALSGNTIYF.

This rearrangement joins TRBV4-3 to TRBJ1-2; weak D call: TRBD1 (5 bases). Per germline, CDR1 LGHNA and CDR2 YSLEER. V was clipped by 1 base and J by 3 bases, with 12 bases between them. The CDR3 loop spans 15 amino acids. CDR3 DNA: TGCGCCAGCAGCCAAGCTCGGACACAACACTATGGCTACACCTTC. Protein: CASSQARTQHYGYTF.

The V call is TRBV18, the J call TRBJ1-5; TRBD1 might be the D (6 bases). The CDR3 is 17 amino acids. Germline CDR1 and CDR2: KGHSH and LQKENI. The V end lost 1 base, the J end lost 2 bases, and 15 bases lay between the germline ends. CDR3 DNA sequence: TGTGCCAGCTCACCACGGGGACACTCAGGGGGCAATCAGCCCCAGCATTTT. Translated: CASSPRGHSGGNQPQHF.

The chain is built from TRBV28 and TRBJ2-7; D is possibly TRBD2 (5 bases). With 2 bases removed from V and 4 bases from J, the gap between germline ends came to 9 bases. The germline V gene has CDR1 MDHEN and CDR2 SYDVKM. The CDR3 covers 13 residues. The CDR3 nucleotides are TGTGCCAGCAGTTTACCCGGGGAATACGAGCAGTACTTC. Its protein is CASSLPGEYEQYF.